This T cell receptor beta chain was retrieved from a study of T-cell reconstitution after alpha-beta-depleted transplantation in children. V was shortened by 1 base and J by 4 bases, with 5 bases between the two germline ends. Germline loops: CDR1 SGHDT, CDR2 YYEEEE. The CDR3 is 12 residues long. A TCRbeta library incorporating unique molecular identifiers was prepared. One entry per CDR3 protein, called by TCRdb with MiXCR from the PCR reads. Among around 200,000 distinct CDR3 sequences, less than 8% were seen once, and the ten largest hold more than 2.5%. Sequencing used PBMCs from the stem cell graft donor, obtained from the stem cell graft. The receptor's source is a human donor who donated a stem cell graft to a child with Wiskott-Aldrich syndrome. The V and J genes are TRBV5-6 and TRBJ1-1, with no clear D. The CDR3, as DNA: TGTGCCAGCAGCTTGAAGGTCACTGAAGCTTTCTTT. The encoded protein is CASSLKVTEAFF. Full variable domain (remainder filled in from reference TRBV5-6 and TRBJ1-1): DAGVTQSPTHLIKTRGQQVTLRCSPKSGHDTVSWYQQALGQGPQFIFQYYEEEERQRGNFPDRFSGHQFPNYSSELNVNALLLGDSALYLCASSLKVTEAFFGQGTRLTVV.